Presented here are 16 T cell receptor beta chains from one specimen sequenced in a study of vaccination effects on CD4 cells after COVID-19. Viral peptide pools were used in the ViraFEST assay to expand antigen-specific CD4+ T cells, and sequencing came afterward. Isolation of CD4+ T cells took place after 10 days of culture. Vaccinees lacked prior SARS-CoV-2 infection and tested negative for nucleocapsid antibodies. The protocol was immunoSEQ multiplex PCR, while the TCRdb copy is restricted to in-frame clones and leaves out a portion. The table shows tens of thousands of clones, with under 75% occurring only once. No antigen is known for these receptors. Material: CD4+ T cells from PBMCs cultured with HCoV-OC43 spike peptides, obtained before COVID-19 vaccination. Subset of the sample: HCoV-OC43 spike overlapping peptide pool stimulation. The receptors were gathered from a human donor who received a COVID-19 vaccine.

This sequence joins TRBV4-3 and TRBJ2-5; D is uncertain. Deletions cut 0 bases from V and 5 bases from J, with 10 bases between. This CDR3 is built from 14 residues. Per the germline V gene, CDR1 is LGHNA and CDR2 is YSLEER. The CDR3 DNA is TGCGCCAGCAGCCAAGATGTCGGAAAGGAGACCCAGTACTTC. Translating gives CASSQDVGKETQYF.

Comment on this clone: Compared with germline, one end of the junction differs, possibly owing to a read error. This chain connects TRBV7-2 to TRBJ2-7; maybe TRBD2 (6 bases). The CDR3 runs 12 residues. The germline V gene has CDR1 SGHTA and CDR2 FQGNSA. CDR3 region: CASSLDLGGGDF. Written as DNA, the CDR3 is TGTGCCAGCAGCTTAGATCTGGGGGGTGGGGACTTC.

This clone was counted between two and nine times. V is TRBV5-5 and J is TRBJ2-7; no reliable D call. CDR1 and CDR2 (germline): SGHKS, YYEKEE (reference sequence). The CDR3 length is 15 residues. Trimming took off 0 bases at V and 5 bases at J, with 15 bases between the two ends. CDR3: CASSLAVNPSDEQYF. DNA for the CDR3: TGTGCCAGCAGCTTGGCTGTTAACCCCTCGGACGAGCAGTACTTC. Full variable domain (remainder filled in from reference TRBV5-5 and TRBJ2-7): DAGVTQSPTHLIKTRGQQVTLRCSPISGHKSVSWYQQVLGQGPQFIFQYYEKEERGRGNFPDRFSARQFPNYSSELNVNALLLGDSALYLCASSLAVNPSDEQYFGPGTRLTVT.

The chain links TRBV7-9 to TRBJ1-4; perhaps TRBD1 as D (6 bases). V was shortened by 1 base and J by 7 bases, with 13 bases between the two germline ends. The length of the CDR3 is 15 residues. Germline V lookup: CDR1 SEHNR, CDR2 FQNEAQ (reference sequence). The CDR3 nucleotides are TGTGCCAGCAGCTTAGGGGGGCAAATGGGTGAAAAACTGTTTTTT. It is translated as CASSLGGQMGEKLFF. Full variable domain (remainder filled in from reference TRBV7-9 and TRBJ1-4): DTGVSQNPRHKITKRGQNVTFRCDPISEHNRLYWYRQTLGQGPEFLTYFQNEAQLEKSRLLSDRFSAERPKGSFSTLEIQRTEQGDSAMYLCASSLGGQMGEKLFFGSGTQLSVL.

The sample holds a few counts of this clone. The chain uses TRBV5-1 and TRBJ1-5; weak D call: TRBD1 (6 bases). This CDR3 is 16 amino acids long. Trimming cost V 0 bases and J 0 bases, with 10 bases left between them. Germline-derived CDR1 and CDR2 are SGHRS and YFSETQ. The DNA for the CDR3 is TGCGCCAGCAGCTTGGGTACAGGGATTAGCAATCAGCCCCAGCATTTT. It encodes CASSLGTGISNQPQHF.

V is TRBV5-1 and J is TRBJ1-1; 7 bases agree with TRBD1. J gave up 1 base and V 2 bases, and 2 bases lay outside the gene matches. From germline, CDR1 is SGHRS and CDR2 YFSETQ. The CDR3 contains 14 residues. The CDR3 DNA sequence: TGCGCCAGCAGCTTTGACAGGGAGAACACTGAAGCTTTCTTT. The encoded protein is CASSFDRENTEAFF. The full variable domain, with the rest looked up from reference TRBV5-1 and TRBJ1-1, is KAGVTQTPRYLIKTRGQQVTLSCSPISGHRSVSWYQQTPGQGLQFLFEYFSETQRNKGNFPGRFSGRQFSNSRSEMNVSTLELGDSALYLCASSFDRENTEAFFGQGTRLTVV.

J is TRBJ2-5 and V is TRBV5-4; maybe TRBD2 (5 bases). Trimming removed 4 bases from V and 4 bases from J, with 8 bases in between. The germline gives CDR1 SGHNT, CDR2 YYREEE (reference sequence). The CDR3 length is 12 residues. The DNA of the CDR3 is TGTGCCAGCAGCGAGGGTAGAGAGACCCAGTACTTC. It yields the protein CASSEGRETQYF.

V and J are TRBV18 and TRBJ1-5, with D possibly matching TRBD1 (5 bases). The length of the CDR3 is 14 residues. Trimming took 2 bases from V and 7 from J, leaving 12 bases between them. Germline V CDR1 and CDR2: KGHSH, LQKENI. CDR3 sequence: CASSPEGPSQPQHF. In nucleotides, the CDR3 is TGTGCCAGCTCACCAGAGGGGCCCTCCCAGCCCCAGCATTTT.

The chain is built from TRBV11-1 and TRBJ1-4, with unresolved D. The CDR3 length is 16 residues. Germline CDR1 is SGHAT and CDR2 is FQDESV (reference sequence). Deletions cut 5 bases from V and 0 bases from J, with 13 bases between. CDR3 loop: CASSPAHPSTNEKLFF. The CDR3 DNA sequence: TGTGCCAGCAGCCCGGCCCACCCGTCAACTAATGAAAAACTGTTTTTT.

The chain couples TRBV16 to TRBJ2-3; 9 bases map to TRBD2. Losses at the gene ends were 4 bases for V and 3 bases for J; bases not matched to a gene: 5. The CDR3 length is 15 residues. The V gene's germline CDR1 is KGHSY and CDR2 FQNENV. Written as DNA, the CDR3 is TGTGCCAGCAGCCCGCGGGGGGGCGAGACAGATACGCAGTATTTT. It translates to CASSPRGGETDTQYF.

The rearrangement uses TRBV28 and TRBJ1-3, with TRBD1 matching 12 bases. The CDR3 has 15 residues. The junction had 5 bases not matched to a gene; V was cut back by 7 bases and J by 4 bases. The germline V gene encodes CDR1 MDHEN and CDR2 SYDVKM. This CDR3 is CASIGDRGRGNTIYF. The CDR3 coding sequence is TGTGCCAGCATCGGGGACAGGGGGCGAGGAAACACCATATATTTT.

The V gene is TRBV7-6, the J gene TRBJ2-3; TRBD2 agrees at 10 bases. Germline V lookup: CDR1 SGHVS, CDR2 FNYEAQ. The length of the CDR3 is 15 residues. V lost 2 bases, J lost 3 bases, and 2 bases stayed unmatched. CDR3 loop: CASSLLAGVTDTQYF. CDR3 DNA: TGTGCCAGCAGCTTACTAGCGGGAGTGACAGATACGCAGTATTTT.

V is TRBV9 and J is TRBJ2-1; D is undetermined. Germline V gene lookup returns CDR1 SGDLS and CDR2 YYNGEE. The CDR3 runs 14 residues. Trimming took off 2 bases at V and 6 bases at J, with 12 bases between the two ends. This CDR3 reads CASSVKGTVNEQFF. DNA for the CDR3: TGTGCCAGCAGCGTCAAGGGAACAGTCAATGAGCAGTTCTTC.

The gene calls are TRBV3-1 (or the pseudogene TRBV3-2) and TRBJ2-1; unclear D gene. The CDR3 contains 15 residues. In germline, CDR1 is LGHDT, CDR2 YNNKEL (reference sequence). Trimming pared 4 bases from V and 3 bases from J, leaving 13 bases between. CDR3 sequence reads: CASSRSSSDYNEQFF. CDR3 nucleotide sequence: TGTGCCAGCAGCCGATCAAGTAGTGACTACAATGAGCAGTTCTTC.

The chain combines TRBV5-6 with TRBJ2-7; D perhaps matches TRBD1 (6 bases). Germline CDR1 reads SGHDT; CDR2 reads YYEEEE. The length of the CDR3 is 15 residues. V gave up 0 bases and J gave up 1 base, with 11 bases separating them. CDR3 sequence: CASSLAGQISYEQYF. CDR3 nucleotides: TGTGCCAGCAGCTTGGCCGGACAGATTTCCTACGAGCAGTACTTC.

The chain couples TRBV5-5 to TRBJ2-2, with TRBD2 matching over 11 bases. After removal of 7 bases from V and 3 bases from J, the junction contained 5 bases not matched to a gene. The CDR3 is made up of 15 amino acids. The germline CDR1 and CDR2 sequences are SGHKS and YYEKEE (reference sequence). The CDR3 loop reads CASRLAGMYTGELFF. CDR3 coding DNA: TGTGCCAGCCGACTAGCGGGAATGTACACCGGGGAGCTGTTTTTT.